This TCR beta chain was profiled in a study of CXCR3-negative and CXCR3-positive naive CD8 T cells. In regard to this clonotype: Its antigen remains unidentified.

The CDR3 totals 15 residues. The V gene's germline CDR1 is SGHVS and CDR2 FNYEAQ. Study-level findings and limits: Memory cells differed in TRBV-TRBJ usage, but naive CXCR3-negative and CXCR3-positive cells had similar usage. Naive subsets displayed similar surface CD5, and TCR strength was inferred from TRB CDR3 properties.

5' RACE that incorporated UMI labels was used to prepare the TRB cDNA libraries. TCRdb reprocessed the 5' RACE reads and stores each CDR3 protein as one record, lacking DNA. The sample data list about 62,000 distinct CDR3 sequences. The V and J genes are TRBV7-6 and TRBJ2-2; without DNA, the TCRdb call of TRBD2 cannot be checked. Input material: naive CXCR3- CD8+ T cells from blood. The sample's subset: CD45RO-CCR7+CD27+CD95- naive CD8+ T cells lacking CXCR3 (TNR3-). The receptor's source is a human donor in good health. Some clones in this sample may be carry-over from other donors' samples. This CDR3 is CASSSLAENTGELFF.